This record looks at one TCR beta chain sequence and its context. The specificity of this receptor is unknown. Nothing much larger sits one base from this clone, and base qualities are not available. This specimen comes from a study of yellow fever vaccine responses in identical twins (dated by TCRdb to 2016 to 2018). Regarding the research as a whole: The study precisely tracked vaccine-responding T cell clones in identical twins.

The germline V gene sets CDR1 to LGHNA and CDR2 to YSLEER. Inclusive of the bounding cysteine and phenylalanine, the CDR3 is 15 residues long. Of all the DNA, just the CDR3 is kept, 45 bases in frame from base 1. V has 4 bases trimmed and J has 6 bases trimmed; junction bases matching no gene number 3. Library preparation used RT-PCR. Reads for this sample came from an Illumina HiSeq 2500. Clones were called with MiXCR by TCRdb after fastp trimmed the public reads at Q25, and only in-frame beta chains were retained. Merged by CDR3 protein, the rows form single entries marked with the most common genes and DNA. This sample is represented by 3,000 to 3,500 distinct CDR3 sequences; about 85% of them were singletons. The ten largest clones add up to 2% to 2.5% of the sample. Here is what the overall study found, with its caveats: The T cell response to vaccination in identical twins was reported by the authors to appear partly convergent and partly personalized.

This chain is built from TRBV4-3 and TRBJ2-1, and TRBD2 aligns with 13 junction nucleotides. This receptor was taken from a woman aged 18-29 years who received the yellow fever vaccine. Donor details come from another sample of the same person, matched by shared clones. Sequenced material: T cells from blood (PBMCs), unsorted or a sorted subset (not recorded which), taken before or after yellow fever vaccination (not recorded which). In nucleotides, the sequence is TGCGCCAGCAGCCCGGGACTAGCGGGACTCAATGAGCAGTTCTTC. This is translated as CASSPGLAGLNEQFF.